This TCR beta chain was sequenced in a study of neoadjuvant anti-PD-1 for oral cavity cancer. Study-level background: Around day 43, patients without progression received a fourth nivolumab dose before surgery.

The CDR3 spans 17 residues. Trimming took off 0 bases at V and 0 bases at J, with 15 bases between the two ends. Germline values: CDR1 GTSNPN, CDR2 SVGIG (reference sequence). Method: immunoSEQ multiplex PCR; TCRdb's copy keeps in-frame clones and lacks some. The table lists around 81,000 clones, under 90% of them singletons. The starting material was PBMCs, obtained before nivolumab (anti-PD-1) treatment. J is TRBJ2-1 and V is TRBV30; no definite D call. The source is a person aged 35-79 years with oral cavity squamous cell carcinoma. CDR3 nucleotides: TGTGCCTGGAGTGTACAGCTAAGGACGGTCTCCTACAATGAGCAGTTCTTC. Translated, it gives CAWSVQLRTVSYNEQFF. The full variable domain, rest sourced from reference TRBV30 and TRBJ2-1, is SQTIHQWPATLVQPVGSPLSLECTVEGTSNPNLYWYRQAAGRGLQLLFYSVGIGQISSEVPQNLSASRPQDRQFILSSKKLLLSDSGFYLCAWSVQLRTVSYNEQFFGPGTRLTVL.